This note documents a single T cell receptor beta chain sequence. Profiled with immunoSEQ multiplex PCR; TCRdb holds only in-frame clones, not every one. The profile covers 200,000 to 300,000 clones, with around nine tenths appearing a single time and over 0.8% taken by the ten largest. This sample was included in a study of blood T cell repertoires in COVID-19. V was clipped by 4 bases and J by 1 base; unmatched bases: 9. This CDR3 has 16 residues. Looked up from germline, CDR1 is MNHNY and CDR2 is SVGAGI (reference sequence). The sequenced sample was peripheral blood. This receptor was obtained from a young man with COVID-19, enrolled during active disease. The V call is TRBV6-6, the J call TRBJ1-2; TRBD1 agrees at 7 bases. This CDR3 reads CASSSPDRAGNYGYTF. CDR3 sequence (DNA): TGTGCCAGCAGTTCCCCTGACAGGGCCGGTAACTATGGCTACACCTTC.